This T cell receptor beta chain was sequenced for a study of cytomegalovirus exposure and HLA in healthy donors. The donors gave bone marrow, and they were healthy. At sampling all donors were nominally healthy, likely with unrecorded immune exposures. This clone showed up just a few times. Its antigen is undetermined. The CDR3 is 16 residues long. The ends lost 3 bases at V and 4 bases at J; junction bases unmatched: 8. CDR1 and CDR2 from the germline V gene are MDHEN and SYDVKM. The study's findings and limits: Several top significant clusters appeared, in a later analysis, to be linked to common viral pathogens.

With 60 Vbeta and 13 Jbeta primers, the PCR was carried out. Authors' data handling: Per a later analysis, the number of unique TCR beta chains was roughly 87 million, of which 9 million to 14 million were shared. Produced via immunoSEQ multiplex PCR; TCRdb's table is partial and in-frame only. V, J and clone size were drawn from that table, and D and trimming were deduced from the DNA. The sample has more than 95,000 clones, approximately 79% seen once. The V gene is TRBV28, the J gene TRBJ2-1, with 8 bases aligning to TRBD2. Material: PBMCs. The TCR comes from a man aged 50 or older in good health and CMV-seropositive. The CDR3 sequence: CASSFPSLAAYNEQFF. The CDR3 DNA is TGTGCCAGCAGTTTCCCGTCACTAGCGGCGTACAATGAGCAGTTCTTC. Full variable domain (missing parts from reference TRBV28 and TRBJ2-1): DVKVTQSSRYLVKRTGEKVFLECVQDMDHENMFWYRQDPGLGLRLIYFSYDVKMKEKGDIPEGYSVSREKKERFSLILESASTNQTSMYLCASSFPSLAAYNEQFFGPGTRLTVL.